The next 26 T cell receptor beta chains were all read from a single sample in a study of blood T cell repertoires in COVID-19 (dated by TCRdb to about 2020). Library method: the immunoSEQ multiplex PCR assay. The immuneACCESS repertoire file appears here via TCRdb, limited to in-frame rearrangements. These files lack a portion of the clones; in checked studies, under half of the deficit traces to unresolved V genes, and the cause of the others is not known. The sample table lists about 160,000 clones, approximately 90% of them with a count of one. The biggest ten clones account for about a tenth of the sample. The specimen was peripheral blood. These receptors all come from a woman aged 65 to 85 with COVID-19, enrolled during active disease.

The rearrangement joins TRBV10-3 to TRBJ2-1; D may be TRBD2 (6 bases). The CDR3 has 11 amino acids. In germline, CDR1 is ENHRY, CDR2 SYGVKD. Trimming removed 11 bases at V and 6 bases at J, with 11 bases between. In DNA, the CDR3 is TGTGCCTACCTCGGGGGCAATGAGCAGTTCTTC. This translates into CAYLGGNEQFF.

This chain uses TRBV5-1 with TRBJ2-7, with 8 nucleotides matching TRBD1. This CDR3 has 15 amino acids. Trimming cost V 1 base and J 2 bases; bases outside gene matches: 5. Germline CDR1 and CDR2: SGHRS and YFSETQ. The CDR3 DNA is TGCGCCAGCAGCTTGAAGACAGGGGAACCCTACGAGCAGTACTTC. This sequence encodes CASSLKTGEPYEQYF.

There are a few counts of this clone. The chain couples TRBV27 to TRBJ1-2, with 7 bases aligning to TRBD1. The CDR3 extends over 13 amino acids. V trimming: 3 bases; J trimming: 4 bases; junction bases outside the gene matches: 2. The V gene's germline CDR1 is MNHEY and CDR2 SMNVEV (reference sequence). The CDR3 protein is CASSLGQSYGYTF. The CDR3 region has the DNA TGTGCCAGCAGTTTGGGACAGTCCTATGGCTACACCTTC.

The chain is built from TRBV5-1 and TRBJ1-5, with 11 bases lining up with TRBD1. Germline V gene data show CDR1 as SGHRS and CDR2 as YFSETQ. The CDR3 consists of 16 residues. J was trimmed by 8 bases and V by 0 bases; bases with no gene match: 7. CDR3 bases: TGCGCCAGCAGCTTGGGCCCCCGGGGACAGGGGGAGCCCCAGCATTTT. This gives the protein CASSLGPRGQGEPQHF.

The rearrangement joins TRBV3-1 (or the pseudogene TRBV3-2) to TRBJ1-1, with 7 nucleotides matching TRBD1. V shed 1 base and J 0 bases; nucleotides not matched to a gene: 20. The germline V gene has CDR1 LGHDT and CDR2 YNNKEL (reference sequence). CDR3 size: 21 residues. In DNA, the CDR3 is TGTGCCAGCAGCCAAGTTGGGCGGTTTGACTCGGGACAGCGATTGAACACTGAAGCTTTCTTT. Encoded protein: CASSQVGRFDSGQRLNTEAFF.

The chain combines TRBV19 with TRBJ2-6; the match to TRBD1 covers 7 bases. CDR1 and CDR2 (germline): LNHDA, SQIVND (reference sequence). J gave up 0 bases and V 8 bases, and 7 bases lay outside the gene matches. This CDR3 comprises 16 residues. In nucleotides, the CDR3 is TGTGCCAGTTACCGGGACAGCTCCTCTGGGGCCAACGTCCTGACTTTC. Translating gives CASYRDSSSGANVLTF.

V and J are TRBV10-3 and TRBJ2-5; no reliable D call. Germline CDR1 reads ENHRY; CDR2 reads SYGVKD. V was shortened by 0 bases and J by 1 base, with 9 bases between the two germline ends. The CDR3 runs 15 residues. The CDR3 DNA follows: TGTGCCATCAGTGAGTCACAGCTTTCCCAAGAGACCCAGTACTTC. Its protein product is CAISESQLSQETQYF.

J is TRBJ1-4 and V is TRBV6-1; tentative D call: TRBD1 (5 bases). Germline-derived CDR1 and CDR2 are MNHNS and SASEGT. V lost 0 bases and J 3 bases, leaving 14 bases between the germline ends. The CDR3 is 17 amino acids. CDR3: CASSEALSGGANEKLFF. The CDR3 coding sequence is TGTGCCAGCAGTGAAGCGCTTTCGGGGGGAGCTAATGAAAAACTGTTTTTT.

The gene calls are TRBV7-9 and TRBJ2-7; D remains unclear. The CDR3 sequence is 12 residues long. CDR1 is SEHNR, CDR2 FQNEAQ, per germline (reference sequence). V was clipped by 5 bases and J by 3 bases, with 8 bases between them. The CDR3 spells CASSTGGYEQYF. In DNA, the CDR3 is TGTGCCAGCAGCACGGGTGGCTACGAGCAGTACTTC.

The chain recombines TRBV2 with TRBJ1-4; 7 bases align to TRBD1. V lost 1 base, J lost 8 bases, and 7 bases stayed unmatched. Germline V gives CDR1 SNHLY, CDR2 FYNNEI. This CDR3 contains 15 residues. The CDR3 DNA reads as TGTGCCAGCAGTGAAGACAGGGGAAGGAGGGAAAAACTGTTTTTT. As protein: CASSEDRGRREKLFF.

This chain uses TRBV5-1 with TRBJ2-3, with 9 bases aligning to TRBD1. Germline lookup yields CDR1 SGHRS and CDR2 YFSETQ. CDR3 length: 17 residues. Germline trimming cut 0 bases from V and 2 bases from J; bases unmatched to any gene: 7. The CDR3: CASSLGHGTGPTDTQYF. CDR3 DNA sequence: TGCGCCAGCAGCTTGGGACACGGGACAGGGCCCACAGATACGCAGTATTTT. Looking up the rest from reference TRBV5-1 and TRBJ2-3 gives the full variable domain: KAGVTQTPRYLIKTRGQQVTLSCSPISGHRSVSWYQQTPGQGLQFLFEYFSETQRNKGNFPGRFSGRQFSNSRSEMNVSTLELGDSALYLCASSLGHGTGPTDTQYFGPGTRLTVL.

This sequence joins TRBV7-2 and TRBJ2-3; TRBD2 might be the D (7 bases). This CDR3 spans 15 amino acids. With 6 bases removed from V and 2 bases from J, the gap between germline ends came to 15 bases. In germline, CDR1 is SGHTA, CDR2 FQGNSA. The CDR3 loop is CASREGGPTTDTQYF. CDR3 sequence (DNA): TGTGCCAGCAGGGAGGGGGGGCCCACCACAGATACGCAGTATTTT.

In its sample, this clone was seen a few times. V gene TRBV19 combines with J gene TRBJ1-1, with a tentative D call TRBD1 (5 bases). The CDR3 length is 14 residues. The V end was cut by 6 bases, the J end by 3 bases, with 14 bases between. Germline assignment: CDR1 LNHDA and CDR2 SQIVND (reference sequence). The CDR3 loop reads CASSTQGGYTEAFF. The CDR3 coding sequence is TGTGCCAGTAGCACTCAGGGAGGGTACACTGAAGCTTTCTTT. Supplemented by reference TRBV19 and TRBJ1-1, the full variable domain reads DGGITQSPKYLFRKEGQNVTLSCEQNLNHDAMYWYRQDPGQGLRLIYYSQIVNDFQKGDIAEGYSVSREKKESFPLTVTSAQKNPTAFYLCASSTQGGYTEAFFGQGTRLTVV.

This chain links TRBV19 with TRBJ2-1; TRBD1 is a possible D gene (5 bases). The ends were cut back, 2 bases at V and 5 bases at J, with 10 bases in the middle. This CDR3 region has 14 residues. Germline V gives CDR1 LNHDA, CDR2 SQIVND (reference sequence). CDR3 loop: CASSITQGNNEQFF. Here the CDR3 DNA reads TGTGCCAGTAGTATAACGCAGGGAAACAATGAGCAGTTCTTC.

The chain employs TRBV6-1 and TRBJ2-1, with 8 bases that match TRBD1. Germline V lookup: CDR1 MNHNS, CDR2 SASEGT. V gave up 4 bases and J gave up 4 bases; unmatched junction bases: 9. There are 16 residues in the CDR3. As DNA, the CDR3 is TGTGCCAGCAGTGCCAGACAGGGGACAGATTACAATGAGCAGTTCTTC. Protein product: CASSARQGTDYNEQFF.

J is TRBJ1-6 and V is TRBV21-1. TRBV21-1 constitutes a pseudogene. The CDR3 extends over 17 amino acids. In DNA, the CDR3 is TGTGCCAGCAGAGACGAAGTCGGGTCCGTCTATAATTCACCCCTCCACTTT. It yields the protein CASRDEVGSVYNSPLHF.

The V and J genes are TRBV10-3 and TRBJ1-1; 7 bases are shared with TRBD1. J lost 1 base, V lost 6 bases, and 2 bases had no gene match. CDR3 length: 13 residues. CDR1 ENHRY and CDR2 SYGVKD come from the germline V gene. The CDR3 DNA reads as TGTGCCATCAGGGACAGGCCGAACACTGAAGCTTTCTTT. Translating gives CAIRDRPNTEAFF.

This clone appeared once. The chain has TRBV7-2 and TRBJ1-3; a possible D gene is TRBD1 (5 bases). Germline V gene data show CDR1 as SGHTA and CDR2 as FQGNSA. Trimming pared 5 bases from V and 1 base from J, leaving 21 bases between. The CDR3 has 18 amino acids. Here the CDR3 reads CASSPDPPGTRSGNTIYF. CDR3 in DNA: TGTGCCAGCAGCCCAGACCCGCCAGGGACTAGATCTGGAAACACCATATATTTT.

The V and J genes are TRBV6-5 and TRBJ1-5; tentative D call: TRBD1 (5 bases). V was pared by 8 bases and J by 11 bases, with 22 bases between. The germline V gene has CDR1 MNHEY and CDR2 SVGAGI. This CDR3 spans 14 amino acids. The CDR3 DNA reads as TGTGCCAGCCAAAAAGCCGGGCGGAAAGGGGCCCAGCATTTT. Its translation: CASQKAGRKGAQHF.

This clone occurred once. This chain's CDR3 is CASSLGQAGETQYF. The CDR3 bases are TGTGCCAGCAGCTTAGGACAGGCCGGGGAGACCCAGTACTTC. The V gene is TRBV5-6, the J gene TRBJ2-5; 7 positions match TRBD1. CDR3 length: 14 residues. V dropped 2 bases and J dropped 5; count of bases not matched to a gene: 6. Germline CDR1 SGHDT, CDR2 YYEEEE. Using reference TRBV5-6 and TRBJ2-5 for the parts outside the CDR3, the full variable domain is DAGVTQSPTHLIKTRGQQVTLRCSPKSGHDTVSWYQQALGQGPQFIFQYYEEEERQRGNFPDRFSGHQFPNYSSELNVNALLLGDSALYLCASSLGQAGETQYFGPGTRLLVL.

The CDR3 nucleotides read TGCGCCAGCAGCCAAGATAACCCCTTACCATCAGGTGGGGCCAACGTCCTGACTTTC. Residues: CASSQDNPLPSGGANVLTF. The rearrangement joins TRBV4-1 to TRBJ2-6; D unclear. From germline, CDR1 is MGHRA and CDR2 YSYEKL. V lost 0 bases and J lost 3, with 18 bases in between. This CDR3 comprises 19 residues.

The chain joins TRBV28 to TRBJ1-1, with D possibly being TRBD1 (6 bases). The CDR3 covers 14 residues. V lost 7 bases, J lost 5 bases, and 17 bases lay in between. Germline V lookup: CDR1 MDHEN, CDR2 SYDVKM. The CDR3 DNA is TGTGCCAGCACCACCCGGGGGGCGAGAACTGAAGCTTTCTTT. Encoded protein: CASTTRGARTEAFF.

This chain connects TRBV18 to TRBJ2-7; D not certain. Trimming removed 0 bases at V and 0 bases at J, with 3 bases between. The germline CDR1 and CDR2 sequences are KGHSH and LQKENI. This CDR3 comprises 13 residues. The CDR3 reads CASSPPSSYEQYF. The CDR3 coding sequence is TGTGCCAGCTCACCACCCAGCTCCTACGAGCAGTACTTC. The full variable domain, rest sourced from reference TRBV18 and TRBJ2-7, is NAGVMQNPRHLVRRRGQEARLRCSPMKGHSHVYWYRQLPEEGLKFMVYLQKENIIDESGMPKERFSAEFPKEGPSILRIQQVVRGDSAAYFCASSPPSSYEQYFGPGTRLTVT.

J is TRBJ1-2 and V is TRBV7-9; D is possibly TRBD1 (5 bases). Trimming left V 3 bases short and J 6 bases short, with 11 bases between. CDR1 is SEHNR, CDR2 FQNEAQ, per germline (reference sequence). CDR3 length: 13 residues. CDR3: CASSLGPVDGYTF. DNA of the CDR3: TGTGCCAGCAGCTTGGGGCCAGTCGATGGCTACACCTTC.

This clone appeared a single time. The rearrangement links TRBV7-8 to TRBJ2-5; TRBD2 is a possible D gene (7 bases). The CDR3 loop spans 14 amino acids. V lost 5 bases to trimming and J lost 12 bases, with 22 bases between them. Germline-derived CDR1 and CDR2 are SGHVS and FQNEAQ. CDR3 protein: CASSDHRGDGGKYF. CDR3 in DNA: TGTGCCAGCAGCGATCATAGGGGGGACGGGGGGAAGTACTTC.

The chain links TRBV19 to TRBJ2-1, with a possible D match to TRBD1 (6 bases). Germline CDR1 reads LNHDA; CDR2 reads SQIVND (reference sequence). V lost 3 bases, J lost 7 bases, and 10 bases lay in between. This CDR3 spans 13 amino acids. CDR3 DNA sequence: TGTGCCAGTAGTATGGGACAAATGAATGAGCAGTTCTTC. Amino acid sequence: CASSMGQMNEQFF.